A single sample is the source of the 7 T cell receptor beta chains below, sequenced in a study of blood T cell repertoires in COVID-19. Generated by immunoSEQ multiplex PCR, the TCRdb table keeps only in-frame clones and is missing some. The table shows roughly 200,000 clones, with 81% occurring only once. The sample comprised peripheral blood. These receptors were taken from a woman over 75 with acute or convalescent COVID-19.

This clone turned up a few times. The gene calls are TRBV6-5 and TRBJ1-5, with 9 nucleotides matching TRBD1. V was pared by 5 bases and J by 7 bases, with 9 bases of the junction left unmatched. The CDR3 contains 15 residues. Germline loops: CDR1 MNHEY, CDR2 SVGAGI. In nucleotides, the CDR3 is TGTGCCAGCAGTCCAGACAGGGGGAGCGACCAGCCCCAGCATTTT. Its protein is CASSPDRGSDQPQHF.

The chain uses TRBV11-3 and TRBJ2-1; 15 positions match TRBD2. V lost 5 bases to trimming and J lost 6 bases; unmatched junction nucleotides: 5. The CDR3 has 16 amino acids. Germline V gene data show CDR1 as SGHNT and CDR2 as YENEEA. CDR3 region: CASSPGLAGGLNEQFF. The CDR3 DNA sequence: TGTGCCAGCAGCCCAGGACTAGCGGGAGGGCTCAATGAGCAGTTCTTC.

The chain is built from TRBV29-1 and TRBJ1-4; 7 nucleotides match TRBD1. Per germline, CDR1 SQVTM and CDR2 ANQGSEA. The CDR3 has 13 amino acids. V trimming: 1 base; J trimming: 8 bases; junction bases outside the gene matches: 4. The chain's CDR3 is CSVEGQGREKLFF. CDR3 nucleotides: TGCAGCGTTGAAGGACAGGGTAGGGAAAAACTGTTTTTT.

This rearrangement joins TRBV7-9 to TRBJ1-1, with D possibly matching TRBD1 (6 bases). CDR3 length: 12 amino acids. The germline V gene has CDR1 SEHNR and CDR2 FQNEAQ (reference sequence). Trimming left V 2 bases short and J 7 bases short, with 8 bases between. The CDR3, as DNA: TGTGCCAGCAGCTTATGGACAGATGAAGCTTTCTTT. Its translation: CASSLWTDEAFF.

V is TRBV5-3 and J is TRBJ2-7; D perhaps matches TRBD1 (6 bases). TRBV5-3 is known as an ORF, though its function is uncertain. The CDR3 spans 12 residues. Trimming cost V 8 bases and J 1 base, with 10 bases left between them. CDR3 loop: CASLGTSYEQYF. The DNA of the CDR3 is TGTGCCAGCTTGGGGACATCCTACGAGCAGTACTTC.

The V call is TRBV10-3, the J call TRBJ2-7; 7 bases agree with TRBD1. This CDR3 is built from 12 residues. Germline loops: CDR1 ENHRY, CDR2 SYGVKD. The trim removed 8 bases at V and 4 bases at J, leaving 5 bases unmatched. The CDR3 loop is CAIRDSEYEQYF. DNA of the CDR3: TGTGCCATCCGGGACAGCGAGTACGAGCAGTACTTC.

J is TRBJ2-1 and V is TRBV5-1; 10 bases line up with TRBD2. Germline V CDR1 and CDR2: SGHRS, YFSETQ. Germline trimming cut 0 bases from V and 6 bases from J; bases unmatched to any gene: 6. The CDR3 extends over 16 amino acids. The DNA of the CDR3 is TGCGCCAGCAGCTTGGCCCCTAGCGGGGGACCCAATGAGCAGTTCTTC. It encodes CASSLAPSGGPNEQFF.